The rows below give T cell receptor beta chains drawn from one sample of a study of T cell repertoires in cytomegalovirus infection. TCRdb recomputed calls from the reads with MiXCR, one row per CDR3 protein. The repertoire includes hundreds of thousands of distinct CDR3 sequences, around a third of them detected once, and roughly 18% sits in the top ten. These receptors are not linked to any known antigen. Here the sequenced sample was cultured PBMCs, taken from culture after CMV antigen stimulation. The origin of the receptors is a human donor in good health (CMV status not recorded). Some clones in this sample may be carry-over from other donors' samples. The conserved cysteine and the conserved F or W are not part of the CDR3 here. Expanded clones get a size class; other rows say once, few or many, or leave the size out.

j_gene: TRBJ2-6; v_gene: TRBV6-5; abundance: -; len: 16; CDR3aa: ASSYATGTRAGANVLT
j_gene: TRBJ2-3; v_gene: TRBV5-4; abundance: -; len: 13; CDR3aa: ASSSRQREIDTQY
j_gene: TRBJ2-1; v_gene: TRBV20-1; abundance: -; len: 12; CDR3aa: SARPATQYNEQF
j_gene: TRBJ2-2; v_gene: TRBV4-1; abundance: -; len: 15; CDR3aa: ASSQDGTGKNTGELF
j_gene: TRBJ1-5; v_gene: TRBV20-1; abundance: -; len: 15; CDR3aa: SASFSGRRISNQPQH
j_gene: TRBJ2-2; v_gene: TRBV15; abundance: -; len: 12; CDR3aa: ATRRQANTGELF
j_gene: TRBJ2-7; v_gene: TRBV30; abundance: few; len: 12; CDR3aa: AWTRSGLTYEQY
j_gene: TRBJ2-1; v_gene: TRBV7-8; abundance: many; len: 12; CDR3aa: ASSLGRLGNEQF
j_gene: TRBJ1-2; v_gene: TRBV7-2; abundance: few; len: 13; CDR3aa: ASSLDGQAIYGYT
j_gene: TRBJ2-7; v_gene: TRBV5-1; abundance: -; len: 13; CDR3aa: ASRDGAGGTDEQY
j_gene: TRBJ1-1; v_gene: TRBV7-2; abundance: -; len: 12; CDR3aa: ASRTQAVNTEAF
j_gene: TRBJ2-1; v_gene: TRBV7-6; abundance: few; len: 14; CDR3aa: ASSGFRDRGPNEQF